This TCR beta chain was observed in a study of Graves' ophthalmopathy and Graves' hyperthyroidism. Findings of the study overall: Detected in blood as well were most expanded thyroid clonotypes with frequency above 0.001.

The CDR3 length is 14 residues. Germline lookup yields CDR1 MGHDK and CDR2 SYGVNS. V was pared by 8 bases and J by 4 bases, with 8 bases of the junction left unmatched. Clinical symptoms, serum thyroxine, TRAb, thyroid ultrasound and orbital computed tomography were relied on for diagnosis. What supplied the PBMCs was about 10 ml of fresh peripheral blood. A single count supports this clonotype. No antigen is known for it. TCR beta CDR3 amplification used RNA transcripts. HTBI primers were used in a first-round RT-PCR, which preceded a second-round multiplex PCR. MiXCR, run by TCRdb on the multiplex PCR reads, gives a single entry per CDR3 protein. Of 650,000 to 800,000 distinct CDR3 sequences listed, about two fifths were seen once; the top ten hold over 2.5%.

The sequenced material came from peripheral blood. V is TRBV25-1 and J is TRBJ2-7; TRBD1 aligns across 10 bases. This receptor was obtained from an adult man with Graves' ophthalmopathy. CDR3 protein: CASVRQGARYEQYF. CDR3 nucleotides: TGTGCCAGCGTTAGACAGGGGGCGAGGTACGAGCAGTACTTC.